The sequence of this T cell receptor (beta chain) was determined in a study of blood T cells in healthy people across ages. Notes on this clonotype: One end of the junction varies from germline; a read error may be responsible.

A second roughly 6 to 11 cycle PCR used barcoded and J-beta primers. TCRdb reprocessed the 5' RACE reads via MiXCR and lists one record per CDR3 protein. The data hold approximately 1,700,000 distinct CDR3 sequences, with roughly 43% observed a single time. Sequencing was done on a sample of blood. This TCR was recovered from a human donor in good health.

The DNA for the CDR3 is TGTGCCAGCAGTTTAGTAGCAGATACGGAGTATTTT. It is translated as CASSLVADTEYF. The J gene is TRBJ2-3, the V gene TRBV12-3 or TRBV12-4, with D unresolved. The CDR3 length is 12 residues.